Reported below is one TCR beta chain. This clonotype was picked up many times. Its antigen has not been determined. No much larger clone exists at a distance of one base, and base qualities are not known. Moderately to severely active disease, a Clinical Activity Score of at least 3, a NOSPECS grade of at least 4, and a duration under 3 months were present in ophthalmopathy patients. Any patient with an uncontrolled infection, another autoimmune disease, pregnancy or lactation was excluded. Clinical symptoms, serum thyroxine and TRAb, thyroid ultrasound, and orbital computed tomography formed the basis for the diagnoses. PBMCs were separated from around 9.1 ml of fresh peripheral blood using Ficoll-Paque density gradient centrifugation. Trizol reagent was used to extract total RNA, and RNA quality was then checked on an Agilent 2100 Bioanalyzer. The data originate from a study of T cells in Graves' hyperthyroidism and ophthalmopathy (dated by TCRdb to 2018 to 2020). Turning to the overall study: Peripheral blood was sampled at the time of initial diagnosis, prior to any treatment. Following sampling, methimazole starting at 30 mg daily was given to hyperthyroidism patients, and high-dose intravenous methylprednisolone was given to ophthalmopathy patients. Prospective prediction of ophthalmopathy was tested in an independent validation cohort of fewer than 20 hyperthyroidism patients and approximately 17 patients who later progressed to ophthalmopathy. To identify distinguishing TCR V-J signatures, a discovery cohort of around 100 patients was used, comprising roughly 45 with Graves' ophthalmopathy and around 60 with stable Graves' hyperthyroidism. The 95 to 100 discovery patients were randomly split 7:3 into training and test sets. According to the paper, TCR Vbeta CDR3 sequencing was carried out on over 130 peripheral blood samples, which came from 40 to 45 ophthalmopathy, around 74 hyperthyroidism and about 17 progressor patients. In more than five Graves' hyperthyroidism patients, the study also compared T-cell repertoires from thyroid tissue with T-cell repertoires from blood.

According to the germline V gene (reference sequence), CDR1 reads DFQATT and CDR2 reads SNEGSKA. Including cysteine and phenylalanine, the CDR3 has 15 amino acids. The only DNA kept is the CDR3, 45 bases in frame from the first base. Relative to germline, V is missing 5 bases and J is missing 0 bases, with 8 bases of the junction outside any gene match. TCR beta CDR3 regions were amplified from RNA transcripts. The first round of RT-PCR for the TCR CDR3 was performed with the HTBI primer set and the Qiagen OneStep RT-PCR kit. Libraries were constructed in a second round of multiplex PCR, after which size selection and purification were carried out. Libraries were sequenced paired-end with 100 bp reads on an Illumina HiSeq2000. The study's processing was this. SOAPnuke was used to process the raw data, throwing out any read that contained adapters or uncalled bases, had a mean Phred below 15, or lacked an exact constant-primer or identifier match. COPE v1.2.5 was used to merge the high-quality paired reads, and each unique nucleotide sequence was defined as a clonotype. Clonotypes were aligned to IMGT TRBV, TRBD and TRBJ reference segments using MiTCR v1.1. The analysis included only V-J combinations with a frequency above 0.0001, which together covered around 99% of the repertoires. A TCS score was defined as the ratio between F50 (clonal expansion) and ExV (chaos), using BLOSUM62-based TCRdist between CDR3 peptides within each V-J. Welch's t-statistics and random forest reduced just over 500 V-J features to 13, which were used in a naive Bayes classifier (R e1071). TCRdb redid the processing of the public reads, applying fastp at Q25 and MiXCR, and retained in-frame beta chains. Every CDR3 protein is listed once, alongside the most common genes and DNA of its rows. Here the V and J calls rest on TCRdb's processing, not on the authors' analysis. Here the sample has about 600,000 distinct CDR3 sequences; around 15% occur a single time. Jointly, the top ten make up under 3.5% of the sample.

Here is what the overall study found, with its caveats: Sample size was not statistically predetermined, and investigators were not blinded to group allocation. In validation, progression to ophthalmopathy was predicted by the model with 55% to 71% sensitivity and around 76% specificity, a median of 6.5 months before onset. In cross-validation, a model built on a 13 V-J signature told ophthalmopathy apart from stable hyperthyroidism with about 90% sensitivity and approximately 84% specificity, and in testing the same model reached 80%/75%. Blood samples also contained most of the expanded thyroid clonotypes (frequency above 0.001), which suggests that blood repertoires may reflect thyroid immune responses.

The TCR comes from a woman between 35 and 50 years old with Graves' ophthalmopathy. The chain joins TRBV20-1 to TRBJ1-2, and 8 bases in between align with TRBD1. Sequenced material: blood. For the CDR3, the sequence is CSAYQGAKTNYGYTF. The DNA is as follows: TGCAGTGCTTATCAGGGGGCTAAAACTAACTATGGCTACACCTTC.